The 13 T cell receptor beta chains below all came from one sample that was sequenced in a study of cytomegalovirus exposure and HLA in healthy donors. With 60 Vbeta and 13 Jbeta primers, the PCR was carried out. Produced via immunoSEQ multiplex PCR; TCRdb's table is partial and in-frame only. The sample carries about 87,000 clones, roughly 70% recorded once. The sequenced sample was PBMCs. These receptors all stem from a man under 40 in good health and CMV-seropositive.

This chain uses TRBV6-5 with TRBJ1-1; weak D call: TRBD1 (5 bases). This CDR3 is 13 amino acids long. Trimming shortened V by 11 bases and J by 7 bases, and 20 bases separated the two germline ends. CDR1 is MNHEY and CDR2 is SVGAGI in the germline V gene. The CDR3 is CASSEGRVSEAFF. CDR3 bases: TGTGCCTCTTCGGAGGGGCGGGTTAGTGAAGCTTTCTTT.

The chain links TRBV7-2 to TRBJ2-7; 11 positions agree with TRBD2. The CDR3 loop spans 16 amino acids. The V gene's germline CDR1 is SGHTA and CDR2 FQGNSA. J lost 2 bases, V lost 4 bases, and 7 bases had no gene match. CDR3 coding DNA: TGTGCCAGCAGCTCCCCGACTAGCGGGAAAACCTACGAGCAGTACTTC. Its protein is CASSSPTSGKTYEQYF. The full variable domain, in which reference TRBV7-2 and TRBJ2-7 provide the parts outside the CDR3, is GAGVSQSPSNKVTEKGKDVELRCDPISGHTALYWYRQSLGQGLEFLIYFQGNSAPDKSGLPSDRFSAERTGGSVSTLTIQRTQQEDSAVYLCASSSPTSGKTYEQYFGPGTRLTVT.

This clone was seen more than once but under ten times. The chain carries TRBV2 and TRBJ2-7, with 7 bases lining up with TRBD1. The CDR3 has 16 residues. Trimming removed 5 bases from V and 4 bases from J; junction bases left unmatched: 14. The germline V gene encodes CDR1 SNHLY and CDR2 FYNNEI. For the CDR3, the DNA is TGTGCCAGCAGTCCCCGACCGGGACAGACTTCGTACGAGCAGTACTTC. It specifies CASSPRPGQTSYEQYF.

This rearrangement joins TRBV29-1 to TRBJ1-2, with D hard to call. Germline V lookup: CDR1 SQVTM, CDR2 ANQGSEA. V dropped 1 base and J dropped 5 bases, with 5 bases sitting between them. This CDR3 contains 11 residues. CDR3 DNA sequence: TGCAGCGTTGAAGTCGGGTATGGCTACACCTTC. Protein product: CSVEVGYGYTF.

The chain has TRBV4-1 and TRBJ2-3; maybe TRBD2 (6 bases). V was clipped by 1 base and J by 5 bases, with 10 bases between them. This CDR3 spans 14 amino acids. The germline V gene encodes CDR1 MGHRA and CDR2 YSYEKL. CDR3 region: CASSQGLVLDTQYF. CDR3 nucleotides: TGCGCCAGCAGCCAAGGACTAGTTCTAGATACGCAGTATTTT.

The genes are TRBV28 and TRBJ2-7, with 7 bases aligning to TRBD2. Germline lookup yields CDR1 MDHEN and CDR2 SYDVKM. Losses at the gene ends were 7 bases for V and 4 bases for J; bases not matched to a gene: 7. The CDR3 is 13 amino acids. The CDR3 DNA is TGTGCCAGCACGACTAGCAGCATGTACGAGCAGTACTTC. As protein: CASTTSSMYEQYF.

The CDR3 nucleotides are TGTGCCAGCAGCCCACAGGGGATGGGAGAGACCCAGTACTTC. It codes for CASSPQGMGETQYF. The rearrangement uses TRBV9 and TRBJ2-5, with TRBD1 matching 7 bases. The CDR3 consists of 14 residues. Germline V gene lookup returns CDR1 SGDLS and CDR2 YYNGEE. V lost 4 bases, J lost 4 bases, and 7 bases stayed unmatched.

V gene TRBV19 combines with J gene TRBJ1-1, with D possibly TRBD1 on 5 matching bases. The CDR3 contains 13 residues. CDR1 is LNHDA, CDR2 SQIVND, per germline (reference sequence). V lost 8 bases to trimming and J lost 1 base, with 11 bases between them. CDR3 amino acids: CASSWGGNTEAFF. CDR3 nucleotides: TGTGCCAGTTCTTGGGGGGGGAACACTGAAGCTTTCTTT.

The chain couples TRBV19 to TRBJ2-5; D is perhaps TRBD1 (5 bases). Germline V CDR1 and CDR2: LNHDA, SQIVND (reference sequence). CDR3 length equals 14 residues. With 6 bases removed from V and 2 bases from J, the gap between germline ends came to 13 bases. CDR3 coding DNA: TGTGCCAGTAGCCTCTATAGGACACAAGAGACCCAGTACTTC. Translating gives CASSLYRTQETQYF.

The chain is built from TRBV28 and TRBJ2-5; 9 bases map to TRBD1. Per germline, CDR1 MDHEN and CDR2 SYDVKM. With V trimmed by 7 bases and J by 1 base, 4 bases remained unmatched. The length of the CDR3 is 14 residues. The CDR3 DNA reads TGTGCCAGCAAGACAGGGGGACTCCAAGAGACCCAGTACTTC. Protein product: CASKTGGLQETQYF. Complete variable domain (other parts from reference TRBV28 and TRBJ2-5): DVKVTQSSRYLVKRTGEKVFLECVQDMDHENMFWYRQDPGLGLRLIYFSYDVKMKEKGDIPEGYSVSREKKERFSLILESASTNQTSMYLCASKTGGLQETQYFGPGTRLLVL.

This clone was detected a few times. This chain connects TRBV4-1 to TRBJ2-6; TRBD1 is a possible D gene (5 bases). The CDR3 consists of 16 residues. Germline V gene data show CDR1 as MGHRA and CDR2 as YSYEKL. With 4 bases removed from V and 0 bases from J, the gap between germline ends came to 10 bases. In DNA form, the CDR3 reads TGCGCCAGCAGCCTCGGACAAAACTCTGGGGCCAACGTCCTGACTTTC. The encoded protein is CASSLGQNSGANVLTF.

The chain links TRBV4-2 to TRBJ2-1; the match to TRBD1 covers 7 bases. With 0 bases clipped from V and 6 bases from J, the junction kept 8 bases outside the gene matches. The CDR3 consists of 16 residues. The germline V gene encodes CDR1 LGHNA and CDR2 YNFKEQ. CDR3 in DNA: TGTGCCAGCAGCCAAGAAGGGGCCTCAGGGGGCAATGAGCAGTTCTTC. Its translation: CASSQEGASGGNEQFF.

V and J are TRBV5-4 and TRBJ2-3; TRBD2 agrees at 8 bases. CDR1 is SGHNT and CDR2 is YYREEE in the germline V gene (reference sequence). V dropped 5 bases and J dropped 0; count of bases not matched to a gene: 5. The CDR3 contains 15 residues. CDR3 amino acids: CASRRRGGSTDTQYF. The CDR3 nucleotides read TGTGCCAGCAGGCGACGGGGGGGGAGCACAGATACGCAGTATTTT.